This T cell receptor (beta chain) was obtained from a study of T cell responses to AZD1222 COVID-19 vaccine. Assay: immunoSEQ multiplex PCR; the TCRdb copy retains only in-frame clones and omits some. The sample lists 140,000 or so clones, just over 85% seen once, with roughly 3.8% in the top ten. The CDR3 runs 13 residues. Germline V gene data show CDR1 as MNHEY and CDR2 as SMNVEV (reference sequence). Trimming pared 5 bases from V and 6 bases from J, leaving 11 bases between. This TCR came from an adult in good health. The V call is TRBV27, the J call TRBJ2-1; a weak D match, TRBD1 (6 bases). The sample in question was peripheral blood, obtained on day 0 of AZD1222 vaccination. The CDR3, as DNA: TGTGCCAGCAGTCAACAGGGTAGCAATGAGCAGTTCTTC. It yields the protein CASSQQGSNEQFF.